This entry is about one TCR beta chain. In the PCR, 60 Vbeta and 13 Jbeta primers were used. Only in-frame clones appear in the TCRdb table, and some are missing; sequencing was by immunoSEQ multiplex PCR. The sample includes about 170,000 clones, about 81% of them seen just once. This CDR3 is 15 amino acids long. Per germline, CDR1 MGHRA and CDR2 YSYEKL. The germline V and J ends were trimmed by 3 bases and 5 bases, with 15 bases remaining between them. These data are taken from a study of cytomegalovirus exposure and HLA in healthy donors. This receptor was obtained from a woman under 30 in good health and CMV-seronegative. The sequencing sample was made of PBMCs. The chain carries TRBV4-1 and TRBJ2-3, with D maybe TRBD1 (6 bases). DNA for the CDR3: TGCGCCAGCAGCCAGACATGGGGGCTGAAAGATACGCAGTATTTT. It codes for CASSQTWGLKDTQYF.